The 18 T cell receptor beta chains reported below all come from one sample, sequenced in a study of human T cells and chemical hapten exposure. In TCRdb, the RACE reads were re-called with MiXCR into one record per CDR3 protein. The sample lists 80,000 to 100,000 distinct CDR3 sequences, just under 9% occurring once. The time point here: healthy volunteer bleed at 2 weeks. Someone pulled total RNA out of unfractionated whole blood. Sequenced: whole blood. The receptor source for this set is a female donor in good health. Some clones in this sample may be carry-over from other donors' samples.

This clonotype was found many times. The J gene is TRBJ2-7, the V gene TRBV29-1; 7 bases line up with TRBD1. The CDR3 runs 14 residues. CDR1 and CDR2 from the germline V gene are SQVTM and ANQGSEA. V lost 7 bases, J lost 1 base, and 10 bases stayed unmatched. CDR3 DNA sequence: TGCAGCGCTAAAGAGGGGGCTATGTCCTACGAGCAGTACTTC. Translation: CSAKEGAMSYEQYF.

In regard to this clonotype: A much larger clone differs from this one at a single base, so this may be a read error. The chain combines TRBV6-2 or TRBV6-3 with TRBJ2-3; a possible D gene is TRBD2 (7 bases). This CDR3 spans 15 amino acids. V lost 4 bases to trimming and J lost 9 bases, with 20 bases between them. Germline assignment: CDR1 MNHEY and CDR2 SVGEGT. CDR3 sequence: CASSFLGGPSGTQYF. The DNA for the CDR3 is TGTGCCAGCAGTTTCTTGGGGGGGCCTTCCGGAACGCAGTATTTT.

Only a few counts were recorded for this clonotype. The chain couples TRBV5-1 to TRBJ2-2; TRBD1 is a possible D gene (6 bases). Between the trimmed V and J ends, which lost 4 bases and 6 bases, there was a span of 19 bases. The CDR3 is made up of 16 amino acids. Germline values: CDR1 SGHRS, CDR2 YFSETQ. The chain's CDR3 is CASSAAGTRTPGELFF. CDR3 nucleotides: TGCGCCAGCAGCGCCGCCGGGACAAGAACACCCGGGGAGCTGTTTTTT.

This clonotype was observed a handful of times. The CDR3 protein is CSARVPSNTEAFF. CDR3 DNA: TGCAGTGCTAGAGTACCCAGTAACACTGAAGCTTTCTTT. The rearrangement joins TRBV20-1 to TRBJ1-1; D not resolved. V was shortened by 1 base and J by 2 bases, with 8 bases between the two germline ends. The CDR3 totals 13 residues. CDR1 is DFQATT and CDR2 is SNEGSKA in the germline V gene (reference sequence).

The chain has TRBV20-1 and TRBJ2-1, with D perhaps matching TRBD1 or TRBD2 (5 bases each). The CDR3 consists of 13 residues. Per germline, CDR1 DFQATT and CDR2 SNEGSKA (reference sequence). Deletions cut 6 bases from V and 3 bases from J, with 12 bases between. The CDR3 DNA reads TGCAGTGCGGGGGACGCCTTCTACAATGAGCAGTTCTTC. This translates into CSAGDAFYNEQFF.

This clonotype was seen a handful of times. The chain uses TRBV12-3 or TRBV12-4 and TRBJ1-5; D is undetermined. V lost 2 bases and J 6 bases, leaving 11 bases between the germline ends. CDR3 length equals 14 residues. Here the CDR3 DNA reads TGTGCCAGCAGTTTAAGTGCGGGCGTTCAGCCCCAGCATTTT. This sequence encodes CASSLSAGVQPQHF.

This clonotype came up a few times. The rearrangement uses TRBV27 and TRBJ2-1, with 8 bases lining up with TRBD2. The CDR3 has 14 amino acids. The ends lost 5 bases at V and 7 bases at J; junction bases unmatched: 7. The germline V gene encodes CDR1 MNHEY and CDR2 SMNVEV (reference sequence). CDR3 protein: CASSPRTSRNEQFF. Here the CDR3 DNA reads TGTGCCAGCAGTCCTCGGACTAGCCGGAATGAGCAGTTCTTC.

V gene TRBV5-4 combines with J gene TRBJ2-2; 7 nucleotides align to TRBD2. Losses at the gene ends were 3 bases for V and 5 bases for J; bases not matched to a gene: 10. Germline-derived CDR1 and CDR2 are SGHNT and YYREEE (reference sequence). The length of the CDR3 is 16 residues. The CDR3 protein is CASSWGLGGPTGELFF. In DNA form, the CDR3 reads TGTGCCAGCAGCTGGGGTCTGGGAGGGCCGACCGGGGAGCTGTTTTTT.

Ten or more counts support this clonotype. V usage is TRBV30 and J usage is TRBJ2-7; unclear D gene. CDR3 size: 11 residues. The germline V and J ends were trimmed by 2 bases and 4 bases, with 6 bases remaining between them. In germline, CDR1 is GTSNPN, CDR2 SVGIG (reference sequence). This chain's CDR3 is CAWSPKYEQYF. The CDR3, as DNA: TGTGCCTGGAGTCCCAAATACGAGCAGTACTTC.

This clonotype was observed a few times. V usage is TRBV5-5 and J usage is TRBJ2-3; D unresolved. Germline V lookup: CDR1 SGHKS, CDR2 YYEKEE (reference sequence). The CDR3 spans 13 residues. Trimming took 6 bases from V and 2 from J, leaving 10 bases between them. The CDR3 region has the DNA TGTGCCAGCATCGGGCAGCTCACAGATACGCAGTATTTT. Translating gives CASIGQLTDTQYF.

This clonotype has a handful of counts. The rearrangement uses TRBV5-1 and TRBJ2-5; 7 bases are a match to TRBD1. Losses at the gene ends were 5 bases for V and 3 bases for J; bases not matched to a gene: 19. The CDR3 is 18 amino acids. Germline V gives CDR1 SGHRS, CDR2 YFSETQ. The CDR3 loop is CASRGAVLLTGIEETQYF. As DNA, the CDR3 is TGCGCCAGCAGGGGCGCGGTCCTGCTGACAGGGATCGAAGAGACCCAGTACTTC.

This clonotype has ten or more counts. The J gene is TRBJ1-5, the V gene TRBV28; no clear D gene. The CDR3 has 18 amino acids. Looked up from germline, CDR1 is MDHEN and CDR2 is SYDVKM. Trimming removed 6 bases from V and 4 bases from J, with 25 bases in between. The CDR3, as DNA: TGTGCCAGCAGCACAGCGGCGACAAGCTTTTGGGATAATCAGCCCCAGCATTTT. Translated, it gives CASSTAATSFWDNQPQHF. The variable domain in full, completed from reference TRBV28 and TRBJ1-5, reads DVKVTQSSRYLVKRTGEKVFLECVQDMDHENMFWYRQDPGLGLRLIYFSYDVKMKEKGDIPEGYSVSREKKERFSLILESASTNQTSMYLCASSTAATSFWDNQPQHFGDGTRLSIL.

The V gene is TRBV6-2 or TRBV6-3, the J gene TRBJ2-6; TRBD1 is a possible D gene (5 bases). The CDR3 is 15 amino acids. V was shortened by 6 bases and J by 2 bases, with 11 bases between the two germline ends. Looked up from germline, CDR1 is MNHEY and CDR2 is SVGEGT. CDR3: CASSPWGPGANVLTF. Written as DNA, the CDR3 is TGTGCCAGCAGCCCCTGGGGCCCTGGGGCCAACGTCCTGACTTTC.

This chain joins TRBV4-3 and TRBJ1-6; a weak D match, TRBD1 (5 bases). The CDR3 loop spans 15 amino acids. V shed 0 bases and J shed 9 bases, with 12 bases lying between them. CDR1 and CDR2 (germline): LGHNA, YSLEER. The CDR3 is CASSQDREGRSPLHF. DNA of the CDR3: TGCGCCAGCAGCCAAGACAGGGAGGGTCGTTCACCCCTCCACTTT.

The chain combines TRBV11-2 with TRBJ2-3; D is uncertain. The CDR3 is 13 amino acids. Germline V CDR1 and CDR2: SGHAT, FQNNGV. The V end was cut by 7 bases, the J end by 5 bases, with 13 bases between. For the CDR3, the DNA is TGTGCCAGCACCGATAAGGGTGAAGATACGCAGTATTTT. Protein: CASTDKGEDTQYF. Drawing the rest from reference TRBV11-2 and TRBJ2-3, the complete variable domain is EAGVAQSPRYKIIEKRQSVAFWCNPISGHATLYWYQQILGQGPKLLIQFQNNGVVDDSQLPKDRFSAERLKGVDSTLKIQPAKLEDSAVYLCASTDKGEDTQYFGPGTRLTVL.

The chain combines TRBV28 with TRBJ2-5; possibly TRBD1 for D (6 bases). CDR1 and CDR2 (germline): MDHEN, SYDVKM. This CDR3 has 14 amino acids. The V end lost 5 bases, the J end lost 4 bases, and 14 bases lay between the germline ends. The DNA of the CDR3 is TGTGCCAGCAGTCACAGGGTCGGAGGAGAGACCCAGTACTTC. Protein: CASSHRVGGETQYF.

The chain employs TRBV5-5 and TRBJ2-7; no firm D call. CDR3 length equals 17 residues. V was cut by 0 bases and J by 0 bases, with 16 bases left in between. Germline assignment: CDR1 SGHKS and CDR2 YYEKEE (reference sequence). The CDR3 DNA reads TGTGCCAGCAGCTTGGCCCGTCAAAAACTCAGCTCCTACGAGCAGTACTTC. Its translation is CASSLARQKLSSYEQYF.

Many counts were recorded for this clonotype. This rearrangement joins TRBV6-2 or TRBV6-3 to TRBJ1-5; D might be TRBD1 (5 bases). This CDR3 region has 13 residues. Trimming removed 1 base at V and 7 bases at J, with 8 bases between. CDR1 is MNHEY and CDR2 is SVGEGT in the germline V gene. The chain's CDR3 is CASSYWGGQPQHF. CDR3 nucleotide sequence: TGTGCCAGCAGTTACTGGGGGGGACAGCCCCAGCATTTT.